This TCR beta chain was recovered during a study of siplizumab effects on memory and regulatory T cells. The CDR3 spans 15 residues. The J segment lost 5 bases and the V segment lost 1 base, leaving 5 bases of the junction unmatched. Germline V lookup: CDR1 ENHRY, CDR2 SYGVKD. This table comes from immunoSEQ multiplex PCR, and its TCRdb copy is limited to in-frame clones, with some not included. In the table there are some 100,000 clones, roughly 92% of which are singletons. The sequenced material came from Tregs sorted from blood. This clonotype was obtained from a human donor in good health. V is TRBV10-3 and J is TRBJ1-2; 9 positions match TRBD1. The CDR3 coding sequence is TGTGCCATCAGTGAGTTGAGGACAGGGGCTTATGGCTACACCTTC. Translation gives CAISELRTGAYGYTF.